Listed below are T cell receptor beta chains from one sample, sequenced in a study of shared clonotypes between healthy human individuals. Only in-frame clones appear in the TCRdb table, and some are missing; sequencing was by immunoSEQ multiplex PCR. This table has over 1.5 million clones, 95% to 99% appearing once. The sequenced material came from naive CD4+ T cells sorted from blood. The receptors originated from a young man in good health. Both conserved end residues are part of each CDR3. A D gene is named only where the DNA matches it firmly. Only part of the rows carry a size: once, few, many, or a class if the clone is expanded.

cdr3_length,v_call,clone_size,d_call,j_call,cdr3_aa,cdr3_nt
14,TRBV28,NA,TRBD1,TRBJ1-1,CASSPGGPNTEAFF,TGTGCCAGCAGTCCAGGGGGACCGAACACTGAAGCTTTCTTT
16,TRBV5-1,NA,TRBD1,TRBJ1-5,CASSTAQGAPNQPQHF,TGCGCCAGCAGCACCGCGCAGGGGGCCCCAAATCAGCCCCAGCATTTT
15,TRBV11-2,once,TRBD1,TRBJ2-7,CASSPNDRVFHEQYF,TGTGCCAGCAGCCCGAATGACAGGGTCTTCCACGAGCAGTACTTC
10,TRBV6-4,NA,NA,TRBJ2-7,CASGSYEQYF,TGTGCCAGCGGTAGCTACGAGCAGTACTTC
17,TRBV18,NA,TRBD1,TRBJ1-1,CASSSGQGVRIGTEAFF,TGTGCCAGCTCGAGCGGGCAGGGGGTCCGGATTGGCACTGAAGCTTTCTTT
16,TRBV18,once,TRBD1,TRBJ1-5,CASSPPGQGYNQPQHF,TGTGCCAGCTCACCGCCGGGACAGGGTTACAATCAGCCCCAGCATTTT
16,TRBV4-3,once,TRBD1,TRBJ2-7,CASSLSSGTGIYEQYF,TGCGCCAGCAGCCTCTCTTCCGGGACAGGGATTTACGAGCAGTACTTC
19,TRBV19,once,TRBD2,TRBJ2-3,CASSTRTSGISLFTDTQYF,TGTGCCAGTAGTACCCGGACTAGCGGGATCTCGCTATTCACAGATACGCAGTATTTT
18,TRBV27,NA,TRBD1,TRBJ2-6,CASSQRTGTGTGANVLTF,TGTGCCAGCAGTCAGCGGACAGGGACAGGGACTGGGGCCAACGTCCTGACTTTC
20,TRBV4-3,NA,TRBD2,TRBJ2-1,CASSQDRGRGIGTSGNEQFF,TGCGCCAGCAGCCAAGATAGGGGGCGAGGGATTGGGACTAGCGGGAATGAGCAGTTCTTC
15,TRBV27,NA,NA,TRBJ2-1,CASKYQLRANNEQFF,TGTGCCAGCAAATACCAACTTAGGGCCAACAATGAGCAGTTCTTC
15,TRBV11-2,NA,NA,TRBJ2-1,CASTAGSGSWNEQFF,TGTGCCAGCACCGCTGGGAGCGGTTCGTGGAATGAGCAGTTCTTC
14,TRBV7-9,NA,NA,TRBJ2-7,CASSPGLPTGEQYF,TGTGCCAGCAGCCCGGGCCTTCCGACGGGCGAGCAGTACTTC
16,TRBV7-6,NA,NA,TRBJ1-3,CASSTRQRSSGNTIYF,TGTGCCAGCAGCACTCGACAGAGAAGCTCTGGAAACACCATATATTTT
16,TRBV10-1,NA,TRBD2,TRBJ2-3,CASSESREASTDTQYF,TGCGCCAGCAGTGAGTCACGGGAGGCGTCCACAGATACGCAGTATTTT
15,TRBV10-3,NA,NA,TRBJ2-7,CAISESNRGGYEQYF,TGTGCCATCAGTGAGTCGAACAGGGGGGGCTACGAGCAGTACTTC
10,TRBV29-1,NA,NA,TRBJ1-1,CSGGGTEAFF,TGCAGCGGAGGGGGCACTGAAGCTTTCTTT
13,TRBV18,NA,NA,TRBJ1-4,CASSPPSSEKLFF,TGTGCCAGCTCACCACCGTCAAGTGAAAAACTGTTTTTT
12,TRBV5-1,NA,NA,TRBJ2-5,CASSLVGETQYF,TGCGCCAGCAGCTTAGTGGGAGAGACCCAGTACTTC
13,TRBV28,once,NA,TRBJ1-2,CASSPGTSRGYTF,TGTGCCAGCAGTCCCGGGACCTCGAGGGGCTACACCTTC
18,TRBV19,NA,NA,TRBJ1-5,CASSIRGQLQSGNQPQHF,TGTGCCAGTAGTATAAGGGGACAATTACAATCGGGCAATCAGCCCCAGCATTTT
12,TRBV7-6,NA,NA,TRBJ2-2,CASSYNTGELFF,TGTGCCAGCAGTTATAACACCGGGGAGCTGTTTTTT
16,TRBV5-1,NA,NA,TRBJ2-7,CASSLKDRTSSYEQYF,TGCGCCAGCAGCTTAAAGGACAGGACTAGCTCCTACGAGCAGTACTTC
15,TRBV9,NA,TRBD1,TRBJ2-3,CASSGTGSRTDTQYF,TGTGCCAGCAGCGGGACAGGGTCCAGGACAGATACGCAGTATTTT
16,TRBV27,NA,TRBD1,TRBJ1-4,CASSRYTGATNEKLFF,TGTGCCAGCAGTCGATATACAGGGGCAACTAATGAAAAACTGTTTTTT
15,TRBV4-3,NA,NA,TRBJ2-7,CASSQDRRQPYEQYF,TGCGCCAGCAGCCAAGATAGACGACAACCCTACGAGCAGTACTTC
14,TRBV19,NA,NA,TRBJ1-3,CASSAKTAGNTIYF,TGTGCCAGTAGTGCGAAGACAGCCGGAAACACCATATATTTT